Sequencing of this T cell receptor (beta chain) was carried out in a study of human thymus T cells. Study conclusions and caveats: Thymic and blood repertoires appeared to carry a bias in their V and J gene usage.

The CDR3 is 13 amino acids. Trimming shortened V by 6 bases and J by 3 bases, and 13 bases separated the two germline ends. Germline values: CDR1 SGHRS, CDR2 YFSETQ. Points on this clone: The antigen is unknown.

Donors were healthy Finnish babies undergoing corrective operations for congenital heart defects. An approximately 0.45-1 mL peripheral blood aliquot was taken intraoperatively from four of eight donors. No fixed cell number was used; all available blood leukocytes supplied DNA. Profiled with immunoSEQ multiplex PCR; TCRdb holds only in-frame clones, not every one. The sample lists 57,000 or so clones, 94% occurring once. The sample was blood. The chain is built from TRBV5-1 and TRBJ2-7, with a weak D call TRBD2 (6 bases). This receptor was obtained from a boy in the first two years of life with a congenital heart defect but otherwise immunologically healthy. As DNA, the CDR3 is TGCGCCAGCAAAGGGACTCAGAACTACGAGCAGTACTTC. It is translated as CASKGTQNYEQYF.